The 11 T cell receptor beta chains given below trace back to one sample, sequenced in a study of cytomegalovirus exposure and HLA in healthy donors. Sequenced by immunoSEQ multiplex PCR; TCRdb stores in-frame clones only, minus some. Among hundreds of thousands of clones listed, roughly nine tenths were seen once. Material for sequencing was PBMCs. These TCRs come from a man younger than 35 in good health and CMV-seropositive.

The V gene is TRBV29-1, the J gene TRBJ1-2, with no clear D. Trimming took 3 bases from V and 10 from J, leaving 12 bases between them. The CDR3 sequence is 11 residues long. Germline loops: CDR1 SQVTM, CDR2 ANQGSEA. CDR3 residues: CSVDGEGTYTF. In nucleotides, the CDR3 is TGCAGCGTTGACGGAGAGGGTACCTACACCTTC.

The J gene is TRBJ2-6, the V gene TRBV9; D is ambiguous. Germline CDR1 SGDLS, CDR2 YYNGEE. CDR3 length: 17 amino acids. Trimming left V 0 bases short and J 3 bases short, with 13 bases between. The CDR3 sequence is CASSVGGNSGGANVLTF. DNA for the CDR3: TGTGCCAGCAGCGTAGGCGGCAATTCAGGTGGGGCCAACGTCCTGACTTTC. Drawing the rest from reference TRBV9 and TRBJ2-6, the complete variable domain is DSGVTQTPKHLITATGQRVTLRCSPRSGDLSVYWYQQSLDQGLQFLIQYYNGEERAKGNILERFSAQQFPDLHSELNLSSLELGDSALYFCASSVGGNSGGANVLTFGAGSRLTVL.

The gene calls are TRBV7-2 and TRBJ2-7, with D perhaps matching TRBD1 (5 bases). In germline, CDR1 is SGHTA, CDR2 FQGNSA. The CDR3 has 15 residues. The V gene lost 0 bases and the J gene lost 4 bases, with 13 bases spanning the gap. CDR3 protein: CASSLAPDTQYEQYF. CDR3 DNA: TGTGCCAGCAGCTTAGCTCCGGACACCCAATACGAGCAGTACTTC. The whole variable domain, remainder taken from reference TRBV7-2 and TRBJ2-7, is GAGVSQSPSNKVTEKGKDVELRCDPISGHTALYWYRQSLGQGLEFLIYFQGNSAPDKSGLPSDRFSAERTGGSVSTLTIQRTQQEDSAVYLCASSLAPDTQYEQYFGPGTRLTVT.

V gene TRBV5-1 combines with J gene TRBJ2-3; D ambiguous. The CDR3 is 14 residues long. V lost 1 base, J lost 0 bases, and 6 bases lay in between. Per germline, CDR1 SGHRS and CDR2 YFSETQ. The CDR3 loop reads CASSLQDSTDTQYF. The CDR3 nucleotides are TGCGCCAGCAGCTTGCAGGACAGCACAGATACGCAGTATTTT.

The J gene is TRBJ1-1, the V gene TRBV7-9; D is unresolved. CDR3 size: 14 residues. V lost 1 base and J 7 bases, leaving 13 bases between the germline ends. Germline V gives CDR1 SEHNR, CDR2 FQNEAQ (reference sequence). CDR3 protein: CASSLEGPRLEAFF. CDR3 DNA sequence: TGTGCCAGCAGCTTAGAGGGCCCTCGCCTTGAAGCTTTCTTT. Full variable domain (outside the CDR3, taken from reference TRBV7-9 and TRBJ1-1): DTGVSQNPRHKITKRGQNVTFRCDPISEHNRLYWYRQTLGQGPEFLTYFQNEAQLEKSRLLSDRFSAERPKGSFSTLEIQRTEQGDSAMYLCASSLEGPRLEAFFGQGTRLTVV.

The chain has TRBV10-3 and TRBJ1-2; D not certain. The germline V gene encodes CDR1 ENHRY and CDR2 SYGVKD. The ends were cut back, 4 bases at V and 3 bases at J, with 15 bases in the middle. The CDR3 is 15 residues long. As DNA, the CDR3 is TGTGCCATCAGTGCCGTTTCTGGGAACGACTATGGCTACACCTTC. It specifies CAISAVSGNDYGYTF.

The rearrangement joins TRBV2 to TRBJ2-5, with TRBD2 matching over 7 bases. V trimming: 7 bases; J trimming: 3 bases; junction bases outside the gene matches: 11. The CDR3 has 15 residues. Germline V gene lookup returns CDR1 SNHLY and CDR2 FYNNEI. CDR3 coding DNA: TGTGCCAGCACCTTGAGACTAGCTTACGAAGAGACCCAGTACTTC. This translates into CASTLRLAYEETQYF.

The CDR3 reads CASSFRSRGYTF. CDR3 nucleotides: TGTGCCAGCAGCTTCAGGTCTCGGGGCTACACCTTC. The V and J genes are TRBV11-2 and TRBJ1-2; D not certain. CDR1 and CDR2 (germline): SGHAT, FQNNGV. The CDR3 loop spans 12 amino acids. Trimming stripped 3 bases from V and 8 bases from J, with 10 bases between.

This chain connects TRBV28 to TRBJ2-1; 11 bases fit TRBD2. The CDR3 loop spans 15 amino acids. Germline lookup yields CDR1 MDHEN and CDR2 SYDVKM. The junction had 7 bases not matched to a gene; V was cut back by 8 bases and J by 4 bases. For the CDR3, the DNA is TGTGCCAGCGCAAGACTAGCGGGGTCTTACAATGAGCAGTTCTTC. Amino acid sequence: CASARLAGSYNEQFF. The whole variable domain, remainder taken from reference TRBV28 and TRBJ2-1, is DVKVTQSSRYLVKRTGEKVFLECVQDMDHENMFWYRQDPGLGLRLIYFSYDVKMKEKGDIPEGYSVSREKKERFSLILESASTNQTSMYLCASARLAGSYNEQFFGPGTRLTVL.

This chain joins TRBV6-5 and TRBJ2-2; 8 nucleotides agree with TRBD2. With 4 bases clipped from V and 3 bases from J, the junction kept 4 bases outside the gene matches. CDR1 MNHEY and CDR2 SVGAGI come from the germline V gene. The CDR3 spans 15 residues. CDR3 region: CASSWAGGDTGELFF. CDR3 coding DNA: TGTGCCAGCAGTTGGGCGGGAGGTGACACCGGGGAGCTGTTTTTT.

The CDR3 loop reads CASSLGYRLVPSGNTIYF. The DNA of the CDR3 is TGTGCCAGCAGCTTAGGTTACAGGCTTGTACCCTCTGGAAACACCATATATTTT. This chain connects TRBV11-2 to TRBJ1-3; possibly TRBD1 for D (5 bases). CDR3 size: 18 residues. V gave up 1 base and J gave up 0 bases, with 16 bases separating them. Germline V gene data show CDR1 as SGHAT and CDR2 as FQNNGV. Looking up the rest from reference TRBV11-2 and TRBJ1-3 gives the full variable domain: EAGVAQSPRYKIIEKRQSVAFWCNPISGHATLYWYQQILGQGPKLLIQFQNNGVVDDSQLPKDRFSAERLKGVDSTLKIQPAKLEDSAVYLCASSLGYRLVPSGNTIYFGEGSWLTVV.